Reported below is one T cell receptor beta chain. These data come from a study of blood T cell repertoires in COVID-19. CDR1 SGHRS and CDR2 YFSETQ come from the germline V gene. CDR3 length equals 15 residues. With 0 bases clipped from V and 3 bases from J, the junction kept 6 bases outside the gene matches. Authors' analysis steps: Counts of nucleated cells, estimated from reference gene primer amplification, were obtained. TCRdb's table, derived via immunoSEQ multiplex PCR, lists solely in-frame clones and lacks some. Clonal size and the V and J genes are those of that table, whereas D and trimming came from the DNA. The data contain approximately 290,000 clones, 80% to 90% of them seen just once; the ten biggest clones take up approximately 0.84%.

The source of this sequence is a man aged 25 to 40 with acute or convalescent COVID-19. The V call is TRBV5-1, the J call TRBJ2-7; the match to TRBD1 covers 7 bases. Sequencing was performed on peripheral blood. CDR3 coding DNA: TGCGCCAGCAGCTTGGATGGGACAGACAGCTACGAGCAGTACTTC. Residues: CASSLDGTDSYEQYF.